This T cell receptor (beta chain) was identified during a study of cytomegalovirus exposure and HLA in healthy donors. Overall study findings and caveats: Investigators reported 150 to 200 TCR beta chains as tied to cytomegalovirus.

The validation cohort, a group of 90 to 150 subjects, included the donors and was separate from the approximately 660-subject first cohort. A word on this clone: The antigen remains undetermined.

The data were produced by immunoSEQ multiplex PCR, yet TCRdb's version contains in-frame clones alone and is incomplete. Here the sample spans 60,000 to 75,000 clones, about 95% being singletons. Germline-derived CDR1 and CDR2 are MDHEN and SYDVKM. V dropped 8 bases and J dropped 6 bases, with 16 bases sitting between them. CDR3 length: 13 amino acids. Sequenced: PBMCs. The sequence was obtained from a woman in her late teens or twenties in good health and CMV-seropositive. V gene TRBV28 combines with J gene TRBJ1-1; perhaps TRBD1 as D (6 bases). CDR3 protein: CASGWTARAEAFF. As DNA, the CDR3 is TGTGCCAGCGGATGGACAGCTCGTGCTGAAGCTTTCTTT.